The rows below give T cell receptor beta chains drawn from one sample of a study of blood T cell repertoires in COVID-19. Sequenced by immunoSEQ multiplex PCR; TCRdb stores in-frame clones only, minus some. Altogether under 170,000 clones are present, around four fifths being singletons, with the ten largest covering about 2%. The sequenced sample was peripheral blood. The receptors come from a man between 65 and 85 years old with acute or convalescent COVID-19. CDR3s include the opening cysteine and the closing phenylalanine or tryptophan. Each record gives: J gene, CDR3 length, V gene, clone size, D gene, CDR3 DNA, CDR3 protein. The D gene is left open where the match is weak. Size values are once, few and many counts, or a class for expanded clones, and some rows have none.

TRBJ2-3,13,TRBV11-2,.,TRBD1,TGTGCCAGCAGGGGACAGGGCACAGATACGCAGTATTTT,CASRGQGTDTQYF
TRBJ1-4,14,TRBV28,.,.,TGTGCCAGCAGATCCCGGAGCGGAGCTGAAAAACTGTTTTTT,CASRSRSGAEKLFF
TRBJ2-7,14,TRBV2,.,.,TGTGCCAGCAGTGATCGCCTGCCGGTCTACGAGCAGTACTTC,CASSDRLPVYEQYF
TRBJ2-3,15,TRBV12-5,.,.,TGTGCTAGTGGTTTGGTACGGCAGGGAACAGATACGCAGTATTTT,CASGLVRQGTDTQYF
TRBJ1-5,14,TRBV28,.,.,TGTGCCAGCAACCCGACAGGCTTAAATCAGCCCCAGCATTTT,CASNPTGLNQPQHF
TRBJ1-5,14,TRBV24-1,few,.,TGTGCCACCAGTGATTTCGGGGAGAATCAGCCCCAGCATTTT,CATSDFGENQPQHF
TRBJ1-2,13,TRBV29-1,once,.,TGCAGCGTTGAAACCGGGGGTGGTGATGGCTACACCTTC,CSVETGGGDGYTF
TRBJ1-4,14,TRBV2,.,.,TGTGCCAGCATGAGTGCGGGGGTTGGGGAAAAACTGTTTTTT,CASMSAGVGEKLFF
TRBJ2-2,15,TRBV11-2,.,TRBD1,TGTGCCAGCAGCACCCGGGGACAGGGGACCGGGGAGCTGTTTTTT,CASSTRGQGTGELFF
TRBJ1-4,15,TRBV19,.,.,TGTGCCAGTATTGGGAGCTTTGGATATAATGAAAAACTGTTTTTT,CASIGSFGYNEKLFF
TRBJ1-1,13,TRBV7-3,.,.,TGTGCCAGCAGCACAAGCGGGGAAGTTGAAGCTTTCTTT,CASSTSGEVEAFF
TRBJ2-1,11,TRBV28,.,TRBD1,TGTGCCAGCAGTCTGACAGGGAGGCAGTTCTTC,CASSLTGRQFF
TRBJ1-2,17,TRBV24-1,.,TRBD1,TGTGCCACCAGTGCTAACCCGGGACAGGGGGGCTACTATGGCTACACCTTC,CATSANPGQGGYYGYTF
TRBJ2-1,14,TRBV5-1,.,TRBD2,TGCGCCAGCAGCCCGGGAGGGCAGGGAAGTGAGCAGTTCTTC,CASSPGGQGSEQFF
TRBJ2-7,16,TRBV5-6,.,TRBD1,TGTGCCAGCACCCCCCGACAGGGGTCTAAGGTCTACGAGCAGTACTTC,CASTPRQGSKVYEQYF
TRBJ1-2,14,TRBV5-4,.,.,TGTGCCAGCAGCTTGGATGGCCAGTCCTATGGCTACACCTTC,CASSLDGQSYGYTF
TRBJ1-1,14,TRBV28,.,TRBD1,TGTGCCAGCAGTCCGGGACAGACAAACACTGAAGCTTTCTTT,CASSPGQTNTEAFF
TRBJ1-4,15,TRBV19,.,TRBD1,TGTGCCAGTACCACAACAGGGGGGTCTTCTGAAAAACTGTTTTTT,CASTTTGGSSEKLFF
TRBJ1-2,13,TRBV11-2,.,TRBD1,TGTGCCAGCAGCCCCGGGACAGTCTATGGCTACACCTTC,CASSPGTVYGYTF
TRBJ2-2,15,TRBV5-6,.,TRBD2,TGTGCCAGCTTGGCGGGGGTCTCCGGCACCGGGGAGCTGTTTTTT,CASLAGVSGTGELFF
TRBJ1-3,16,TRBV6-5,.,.,TGTGCCAGCAGTTACTCGGGAGGGGGCTCTGGAAACACCATATATTTT,CASSYSGGGSGNTIYF
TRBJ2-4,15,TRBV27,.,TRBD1,TGTGCCAGCAGTCCGGCGGGACAGGGGGCCGACATTCAGTACTTC,CASSPAGQGADIQYF
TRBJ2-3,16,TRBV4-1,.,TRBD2,TGCGCCAGCAGCCAAGAGTCTAGCGGGGGCCAAGATACGCAGTATTTT,CASSQESSGGQDTQYF
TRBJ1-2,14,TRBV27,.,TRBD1,TGTGCCAGCAGTCTGACGCAGGGGGCGCCTGGCTACACCTTC,CASSLTQGAPGYTF
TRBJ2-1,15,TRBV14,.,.,TGTGCCATCAAATCTACAGGGAGCTCCTACAATGAGCAGTTCTTC,CAIKSTGSSYNEQFF
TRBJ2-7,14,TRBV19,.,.,TGTGCCAGTAGTCTCCAGGGGACATCCTACGAGCAGTACTTC,CASSLQGTSYEQYF
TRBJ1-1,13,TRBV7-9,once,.,TGTGCCAGCACGAGGTCAGGAGGCACTGAAGCTTTCTTT,CASTRSGGTEAFF
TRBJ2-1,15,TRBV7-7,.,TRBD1,TGTGCTAGCAGCACCGGGGGACAGGGGTCCAATGAGCAGTTCTTC,CASSTGGQGSNEQFF
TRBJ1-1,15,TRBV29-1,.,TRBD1,TGCAGCGGACAGGGGAGGGCAAGTGAAAACACTGAAGCTTTCTTT,CSGQGRASENTEAFF
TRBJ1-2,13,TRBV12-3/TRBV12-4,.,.,TGTGCCAGCAGTTTCCGCAGCCCCGGGGGCTACACCTTC,CASSFRSPGGYTF